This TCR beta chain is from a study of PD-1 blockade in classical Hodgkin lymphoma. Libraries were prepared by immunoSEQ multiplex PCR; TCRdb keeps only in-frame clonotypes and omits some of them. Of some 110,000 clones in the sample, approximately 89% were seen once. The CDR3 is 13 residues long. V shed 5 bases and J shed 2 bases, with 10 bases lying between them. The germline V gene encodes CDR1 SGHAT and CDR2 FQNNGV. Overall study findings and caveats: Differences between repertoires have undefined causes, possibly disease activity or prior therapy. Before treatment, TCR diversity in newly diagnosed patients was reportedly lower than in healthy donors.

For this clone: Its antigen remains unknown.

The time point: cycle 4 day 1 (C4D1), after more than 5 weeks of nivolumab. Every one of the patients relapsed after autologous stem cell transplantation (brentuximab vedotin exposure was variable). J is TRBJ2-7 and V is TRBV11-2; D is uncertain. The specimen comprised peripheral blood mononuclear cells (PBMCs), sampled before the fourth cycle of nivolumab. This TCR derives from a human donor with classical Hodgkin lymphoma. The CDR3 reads CASSPSGPYEQYF. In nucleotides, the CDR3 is TGTGCCAGCAGCCCGTCCGGACCCTACGAGCAGTACTTC.